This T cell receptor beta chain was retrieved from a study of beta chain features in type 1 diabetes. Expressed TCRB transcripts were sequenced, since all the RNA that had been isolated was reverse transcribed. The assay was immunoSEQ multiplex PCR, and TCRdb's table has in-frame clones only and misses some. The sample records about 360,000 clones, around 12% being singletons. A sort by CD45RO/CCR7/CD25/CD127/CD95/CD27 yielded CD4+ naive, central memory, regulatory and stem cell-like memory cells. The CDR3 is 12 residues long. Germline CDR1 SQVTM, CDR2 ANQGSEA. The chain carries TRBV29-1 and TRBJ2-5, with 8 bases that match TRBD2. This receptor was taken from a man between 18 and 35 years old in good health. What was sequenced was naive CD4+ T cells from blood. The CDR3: CSLTGGTQAQYF. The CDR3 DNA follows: TGCAGTCTTACGGGGGGGACCCAAGCCCAGTACTTC.